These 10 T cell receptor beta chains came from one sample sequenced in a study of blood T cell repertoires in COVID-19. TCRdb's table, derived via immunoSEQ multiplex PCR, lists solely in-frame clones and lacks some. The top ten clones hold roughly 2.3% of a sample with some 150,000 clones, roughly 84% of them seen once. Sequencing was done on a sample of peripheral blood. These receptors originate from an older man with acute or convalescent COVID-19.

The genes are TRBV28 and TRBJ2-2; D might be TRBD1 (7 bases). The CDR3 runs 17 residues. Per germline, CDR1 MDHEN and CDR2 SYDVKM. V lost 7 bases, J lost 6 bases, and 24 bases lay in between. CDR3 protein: CASTFPWGDSTSGELFF. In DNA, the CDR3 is TGTGCCAGCACCTTCCCCTGGGGGGACAGCACCTCCGGGGAGCTGTTTTTT. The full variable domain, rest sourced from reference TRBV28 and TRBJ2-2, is DVKVTQSSRYLVKRTGEKVFLECVQDMDHENMFWYRQDPGLGLRLIYFSYDVKMKEKGDIPEGYSVSREKKERFSLILESASTNQTSMYLCASTFPWGDSTSGELFFGEGSRLTVL.

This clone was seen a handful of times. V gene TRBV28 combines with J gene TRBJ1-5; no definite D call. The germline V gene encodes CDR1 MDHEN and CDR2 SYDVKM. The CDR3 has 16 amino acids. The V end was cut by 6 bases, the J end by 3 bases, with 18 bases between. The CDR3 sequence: CASSQTSAPANQPQHF. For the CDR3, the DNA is TGTGCCAGCAGCCAGACATCCGCTCCTGCCAATCAGCCCCAGCATTTT. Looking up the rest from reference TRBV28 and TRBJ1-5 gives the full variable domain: DVKVTQSSRYLVKRTGEKVFLECVQDMDHENMFWYRQDPGLGLRLIYFSYDVKMKEKGDIPEGYSVSREKKERFSLILESASTNQTSMYLCASSQTSAPANQPQHFGDGTRLSIL.

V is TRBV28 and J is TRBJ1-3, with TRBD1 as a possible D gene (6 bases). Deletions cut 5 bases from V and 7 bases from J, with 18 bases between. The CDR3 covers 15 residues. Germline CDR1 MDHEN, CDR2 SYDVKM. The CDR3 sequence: CASSRVLGAGNTIYF. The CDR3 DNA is TGTGCCAGCAGTCGCGTCTTGGGGGCCGGGAACACCATATATTTT.

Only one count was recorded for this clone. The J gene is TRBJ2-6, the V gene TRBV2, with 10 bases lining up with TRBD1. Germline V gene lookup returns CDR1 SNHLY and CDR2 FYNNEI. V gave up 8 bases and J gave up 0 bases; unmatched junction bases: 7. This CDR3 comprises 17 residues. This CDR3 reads CASSMTGGSSGANVLTF. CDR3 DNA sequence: TGTGCCAGCTCGATGACAGGGGGCTCCTCTGGGGCCAACGTCCTGACTTTC.

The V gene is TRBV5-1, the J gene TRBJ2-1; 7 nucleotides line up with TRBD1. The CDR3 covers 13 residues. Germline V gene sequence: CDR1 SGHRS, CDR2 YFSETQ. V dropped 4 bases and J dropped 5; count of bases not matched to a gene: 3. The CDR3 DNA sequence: TGCGCCAGCAGCCTGGGGACAGACAATGAGCAGTTCTTC. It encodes CASSLGTDNEQFF.

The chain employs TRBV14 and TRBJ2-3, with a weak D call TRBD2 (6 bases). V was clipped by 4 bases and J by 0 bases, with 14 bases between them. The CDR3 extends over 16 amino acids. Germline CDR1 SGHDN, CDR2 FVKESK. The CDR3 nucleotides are TGTGCCAGCAGCCGCGGCGGGACTGGAAGCACAGATACGCAGTATTTT. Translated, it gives CASSRGGTGSTDTQYF.

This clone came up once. CDR3 protein: CASSQHQGTGSYEQYF. The CDR3 region has the DNA TGTGCCAGCAGCCAACATCAGGGGACAGGCTCCTACGAGCAGTACTTC. V gene TRBV4-2 combines with J gene TRBJ2-7, with 8 positions matching TRBD1. Trimming cost V 2 bases and J 0 bases; bases outside gene matches: 6. Germline V gene data show CDR1 as LGHNA and CDR2 as YNFKEQ. The CDR3 is made up of 16 amino acids.

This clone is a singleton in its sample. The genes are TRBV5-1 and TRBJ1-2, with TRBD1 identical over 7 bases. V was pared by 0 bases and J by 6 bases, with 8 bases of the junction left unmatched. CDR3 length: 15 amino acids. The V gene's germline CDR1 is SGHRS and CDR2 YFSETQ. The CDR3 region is CASSLVEGARDGYTF. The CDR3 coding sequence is TGCGCCAGCAGCTTGGTGGAGGGGGCGCGGGATGGCTACACCTTC. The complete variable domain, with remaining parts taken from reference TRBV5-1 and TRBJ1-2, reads KAGVTQTPRYLIKTRGQQVTLSCSPISGHRSVSWYQQTPGQGLQFLFEYFSETQRNKGNFPGRFSGRQFSNSRSEMNVSTLELGDSALYLCASSLVEGARDGYTFGSGTRLTVV.

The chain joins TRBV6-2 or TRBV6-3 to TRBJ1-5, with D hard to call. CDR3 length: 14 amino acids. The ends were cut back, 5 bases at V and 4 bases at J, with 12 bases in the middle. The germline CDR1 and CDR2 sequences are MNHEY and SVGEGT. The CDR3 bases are TGTGCCAGCAGTAAGGTGACGGGTAATCAGCCCCAGCATTTT. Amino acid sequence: CASSKVTGNQPQHF.

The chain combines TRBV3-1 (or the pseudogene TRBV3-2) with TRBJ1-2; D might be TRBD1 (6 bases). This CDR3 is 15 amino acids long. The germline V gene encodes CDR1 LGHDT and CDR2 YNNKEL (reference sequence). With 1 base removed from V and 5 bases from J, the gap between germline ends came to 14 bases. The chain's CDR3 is CASSQGTATFYGYTF. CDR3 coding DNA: TGTGCCAGCAGCCAAGGGACAGCAACATTTTATGGCTACACCTTC.